The 7 T cell receptor beta chains listed next were all sequenced from one sample in a study of cytomegalovirus exposure and HLA in healthy donors. Both 60 Vbeta primers and 13 Jbeta primers went into the PCR. Some clones are missing from TCRdb's copy, which holds only in-frame ones; the method was immunoSEQ multiplex PCR. The table shows roughly 90,000 clones, with 82% occurring only once. The sample taken for sequencing was PBMCs. The source of these receptors is a man aged 25-45 years in good health and CMV-seropositive.

This chain joins TRBV28 and TRBJ2-7, with D perhaps matching TRBD1 (6 bases). The length of the CDR3 is 15 residues. Looked up from germline, CDR1 is MDHEN and CDR2 is SYDVKM. V dropped 2 bases and J dropped 4 bases, with 15 bases sitting between them. CDR3 DNA: TGTGCCAGCAGTTTACTGACGCCGCAGGGGTACGAGCAGTACTTC. The encoded protein is CASSLLTPQGYEQYF.

This chain connects TRBV4-1 to TRBJ2-5, with D perhaps matching TRBD1 (6 bases). The J call may not be correct, given that the DNA end is closer to TRBJ2-7. Germline loops: CDR1 MGHRA, CDR2 YSYEKL. The CDR3 is 15 residues long. CDR3 region: CASSFRDTPSYEQYF. In nucleotides, the CDR3 is TGCGCCAGCAGCTTCCGGGACACCCCCTCCTACGAGCAGTACTTC.

J is TRBJ1-4 and V is TRBV11-2; D is uncertain. This CDR3 is built from 15 residues. V dropped 4 bases and J dropped 8 bases, with 17 bases sitting between them. Germline V gives CDR1 SGHAT, CDR2 FQNNGV. In DNA, the CDR3 is TGTGCCAGCAGCTCTCTGGGAAACACGGGAGAAAAACTGTTTTTT. It codes for CASSSLGNTGEKLFF.

The chain is built from TRBV19 and TRBJ1-2, with 7 bases identical to TRBD1. Unmatched junction bases numbered 13, after V lost 8 bases and J lost 4 bases. CDR1 and CDR2 (germline): LNHDA, SQIVND (reference sequence). The length of the CDR3 is 15 residues. CDR3 coding DNA: TGTGCCAGTTCTCCCGATGACAGGGCAATCTATGGCTACACCTTC. Protein product: CASSPDDRAIYGYTF.

A word on this clone: The sample has other DNA sequences that encode this CDR3 too. The CDR3 is CASSLALAANQETQYF. CDR3 nucleotide sequence: TGCGCCAGCAGCTTGGCGCTAGCGGCCAACCAAGAGACCCAGTACTTC. The chain employs TRBV5-1 and TRBJ2-5; 7 nucleotides match TRBD2. Per germline, CDR1 SGHRS and CDR2 YFSETQ. The junction had 5 bases not matched to a gene; V was cut back by 0 bases and J by 0 bases. The CDR3 extends over 16 amino acids.

The genes are TRBV7-7 and TRBJ2-6, with D possibly being TRBD1 (6 bases). V gave up 4 bases and J gave up 2 bases, with 9 bases separating them. The CDR3 loop spans 15 amino acids. Per germline, CDR1 SSHAT and CDR2 FNYEAQ (reference sequence). The CDR3 bases are TGTGCCAGCAGCTCCGGGACACCTGGGGCCAACGTCCTGACTTTC. Residues: CASSSGTPGANVLTF.

V gene TRBV28 combines with J gene TRBJ2-2; 9 bases agree with TRBD2. Germline V gene data show CDR1 as MDHEN and CDR2 as SYDVKM. The CDR3 contains 14 residues. The junction had 3 bases not matched to a gene; V was cut back by 5 bases and J by 5 bases. The CDR3 sequence: CASSLGLATGELFF. Written as DNA, the CDR3 is TGTGCCAGCAGTCTGGGACTAGCTACCGGGGAGCTGTTTTTT.